Shown below are 22 T cell receptor beta chains from a single sample sequenced in a study of T cell repertoires in cytomegalovirus infection. TCRdb fed the reads into MiXCR, producing one record per CDR3 protein. The sample gives hundreds of thousands of distinct CDR3 sequences, roughly 18% of which show up once; under 9% is in the top ten. The sequenced material came from PBMCs. These receptors were obtained from a human donor in good health (CMV status not recorded). Some clones in this sample may be carry-over from other donors' samples.

This clonotype has a count of ten or more. The chain joins TRBV24-1 to TRBJ2-1; 8 nucleotides match TRBD1. V shed 5 bases, J shed 6 bases, and the junction held 11 bases outside the gene matches. The CDR3 contains 16 residues. Germline V gives CDR1 KGHDR, CDR2 SFDVKD. The CDR3 bases are TGTGCCACCAGTGGGCGGACCGGGACAGGCGTCAATGAGCAGTTCTTC. Translated, it gives CATSGRTGTGVNEQFF.

This clonotype was counted once. J is TRBJ1-3 and V is TRBV4-3, with 9 bases aligning to TRBD1. The CDR3 covers 21 residues. The germline gives CDR1 LGHNA, CDR2 YSLEER. Trimming took 0 bases from V and 0 from J; bases not matched to a gene: 15. The CDR3 region is CASSQDLPGQGNLFSGNTIYF. The CDR3 nucleotides are TGCGCCAGCAGCCAAGATCTGCCGGGACAGGGCAACCTTTTCTCTGGAAACACCATATATTTT.

This clonotype appeared many times. The rearrangement links TRBV7-8 to TRBJ1-4, with 10 positions matching TRBD1. J gave up 6 bases and V 4 bases, and 8 bases lay outside the gene matches. CDR1 SGHVS and CDR2 FQNEAQ come from the germline V gene. CDR3 length equals 16 residues. The CDR3 spells CASSSQRQGADEKLFF. In DNA, the CDR3 is TGTGCCAGCAGCTCGCAGAGACAGGGGGCGGATGAAAAACTGTTTTTT.

This clonotype has just a few counts. The rearrangement joins TRBV7-8 to TRBJ2-6; D possibly corresponds to TRBD1 (5 bases). Between the trimmed V and J ends, which lost 4 bases and 3 bases, there was a span of 19 bases. Per the germline V gene, CDR1 is SGHVS and CDR2 is FQNEAQ. The CDR3 contains 18 residues. Here the CDR3 reads CASSYSRVLTYGANVLTF. DNA of the CDR3: TGTGCCAGCAGCTACTCCAGGGTACTTACCTATGGGGCCAACGTCCTGACTTTC.

This clonotype has more than one count but fewer than ten. The V gene is TRBV7-6, the J gene TRBJ2-1; 7 nucleotides line up with TRBD1. CDR3 length equals 14 residues. V trimming: 5 bases; J trimming: 5 bases; junction bases outside the gene matches: 6. The germline V gene has CDR1 SGHVS and CDR2 FNYEAQ. CDR3 nucleotides: TGTGCCAGCAGCCGTTCACAGGGGAACAATGAGCAGTTCTTC. Translating gives CASSRSQGNNEQFF.

The CDR3 spells CASSRGGGSSPLHF. The CDR3 DNA is TGTGCCAGCAGTCGTGGTGGGGGGAGTTCACCCCTCCACTTT. This chain links TRBV9 with TRBJ1-6, with D perhaps TRBD1 (5 bases). Germline V gene sequence: CDR1 SGDLS, CDR2 YYNGEE. This CDR3 spans 14 amino acids. Trimming took 5 bases from V and 9 from J, leaving 15 bases between them.

The chain combines TRBV30 with TRBJ2-3, with D unclear. Per the germline V gene, CDR1 is GTSNPN and CDR2 is SVGIG (reference sequence). V lost 0 bases and J 6 bases, leaving 10 bases between the germline ends. The length of the CDR3 is 13 residues. The CDR3 region is CAWSVAWRDTQYF. The CDR3 coding sequence is TGTGCCTGGAGTGTTGCGTGGCGGGATACGCAGTATTTT.

The table lists this clonotype with a few counts. V and J are TRBV7-8 and TRBJ2-1, with 13 nucleotides matching TRBD2. The CDR3 is 15 amino acids. J was trimmed by 15 bases and V by 1 base; bases with no gene match: 9. Looked up from germline, CDR1 is SGHVS and CDR2 is FQNEAQ. In DNA form, the CDR3 reads TGTGCCAGCAGCTTAGTTGGGACTAGCGGGGTGTTAGGGTTCTTC. Protein sequence: CASSLVGTSGVLGFF.

This clonotype was seen at least ten times. The gene calls are TRBV7-2 and TRBJ2-2; unclear D gene. V was shortened by 6 bases and J by 2 bases, with 13 bases between the two germline ends. The CDR3 covers 15 residues. In germline, CDR1 is SGHTA, CDR2 FQGNSA. CDR3 sequence: CASRPGRGNTGELFF. In DNA form, the CDR3 reads TGTGCCAGCAGGCCTGGACGCGGCAACACCGGGGAGCTGTTTTTT.

In its sample, this clonotype was seen many times. The CDR3 bases are TGTGCCAGCAGCCGGGGCGGGGGGGGTACAGATACGCAGTATTTT. Its translation is CASSRGGGGTDTQYF. The rearrangement links TRBV7-2 to TRBJ2-3, with TRBD2 matching 9 bases. Trimming at V came to 5 bases and at J to 3 bases, leaving 6 bases not matched to a gene. The CDR3 length is 15 residues. Per germline, CDR1 SGHTA and CDR2 FQGNSA.

This clonotype was picked up many times. The rearrangement joins TRBV7-2 to TRBJ2-5; 9 nucleotides line up with TRBD1. The CDR3 totals 15 residues. The germline V gene has CDR1 SGHTA and CDR2 FQGNSA. With 1 base clipped from V and 0 bases from J, the junction kept 0 bases outside the gene matches. The CDR3 DNA reads as TGTGCCAGCAGCTTAGGGGACAGGGACCAAGAGACCCAGTACTTC. This gives the protein CASSLGDRDQETQYF.

This clonotype was seen ten or more times. CDR3 sequence (DNA): TGTGCCAGCAGCCAACAGCAGGTCCTTGCTGGGGCCAACGTCCTGACTTTC. This codes for CASSQQQVLAGANVLTF. The rearrangement links TRBV7-6 to TRBJ2-6; D is ambiguous. CDR1 and CDR2 (germline): SGHVS, FNYEAQ. The CDR3 is 17 amino acids. V lost 5 bases, J lost 2 bases, and 16 bases lay in between.

There are a few counts of this clonotype. V and J are TRBV7-9 and TRBJ2-5, with unresolved D. V lost 3 bases and J lost 0, with 8 bases in between. The germline V gene encodes CDR1 SEHNR and CDR2 FQNEAQ (reference sequence). The CDR3 extends over 14 amino acids. This CDR3 is CASSFTAYQETQYF. DNA for the CDR3: TGTGCCAGCAGCTTCACGGCCTACCAAGAGACCCAGTACTTC.

This clonotype showed up just a few times. The chain uses TRBV5-1 and TRBJ1-6; tentatively, D is TRBD1 (6 bases). The germline CDR1 and CDR2 sequences are SGHRS and YFSETQ. The CDR3 has 16 amino acids. V lost 3 bases to trimming and J lost 10 bases, with 20 bases between them. CDR3 DNA sequence: TGCGCCAGCAGCTGGACCCTCGGGGGCCAAGAGTCACCCCTCCACTTT. This codes for CASSWTLGGQESPLHF.

This chain joins TRBV28 and TRBJ2-4, with a possible D match to TRBD1 (5 bases). Trimming pared 3 bases from V and 1 base from J, leaving 13 bases between. The CDR3 is made up of 16 amino acids. Germline-derived CDR1 and CDR2 are MDHEN and SYDVKM. CDR3 in amino acids: CASSFLAGSAKNIQYF. DNA of the CDR3: TGTGCCAGCAGTTTCCTCGCAGGGTCTGCCAAAAACATTCAGTACTTC.

The chain joins TRBV20-1 to TRBJ2-1, with D unresolved. CDR3 length equals 13 residues. Germline values: CDR1 DFQATT, CDR2 SNEGSKA (reference sequence). Trimming stripped 3 bases from V and 10 bases from J, with 16 bases between. CDR3 sequence (DNA): TGCAGTGCTAGTGATCCGTCCATGCGCGAGCAGTTCTTC. This gives the protein CSASDPSMREQFF.

Many counts were recorded for this clonotype. The genes are TRBV10-3 and TRBJ2-1; 12 bases are a match to TRBD2. This CDR3 region has 12 residues. Germline assignment: CDR1 ENHRY and CDR2 SYGVKD. J was trimmed by 9 bases and V by 7 bases; bases with no gene match: 1. CDR3 sequence: CAITTSGGEQFF. CDR3 coding DNA: TGTGCCATCACGACTAGCGGGGGTGAGCAGTTCTTC.

This clonotype was counted between two and nine times. The rearrangement joins TRBV6-5 to TRBJ2-1, with D perhaps matching TRBD1 or TRBD2 (6 bases each). Germline CDR1 and CDR2: MNHEY and SVGAGI. The CDR3 contains 17 residues. V dropped 7 bases and J dropped 6 bases, with 25 bases sitting between them. The chain's CDR3 is CASKIGGSLTTGNEQFF. The CDR3 DNA reads TGTGCCAGCAAAATAGGGGGGAGTCTCACCACCGGCAATGAGCAGTTCTTC.

This rearrangement joins TRBV14 to TRBJ2-2, with no clear D. The CDR3 runs 15 residues. Looked up from germline, CDR1 is SGHDN and CDR2 is FVKESK. Trimming took 6 bases from V and 5 from J, leaving 16 bases between them. This chain's CDR3 is CASSVFASSTGELFF. Here the CDR3 DNA reads TGTGCCAGCAGTGTGTTTGCGAGCTCTACCGGGGAGCTGTTTTTT.

This chain joins TRBV5-1 and TRBJ2-1; weak D call: TRBD2 (5 bases). The CDR3 spans 17 residues. Germline CDR1 and CDR2: SGHRS and YFSETQ. V lost 0 bases, J lost 0 bases, and 13 bases lay in between. The chain's CDR3 is CASSLGPAGSSYNEQFF. The CDR3 region has the DNA TGCGCCAGCAGCTTGGGCCCCGCGGGTAGCTCCTACAATGAGCAGTTCTTC.

The chain links TRBV11-3 to TRBJ2-7; D is undetermined. This CDR3 comprises 14 residues. Germline-derived CDR1 and CDR2 are SGHNT and YENEEA. V lost 0 bases, J lost 0 bases, and 6 bases lay in between. CDR3 loop: CASSLEADSYEQYF. CDR3 coding DNA: TGTGCCAGCAGCTTAGAGGCCGACTCCTACGAGCAGTACTTC.

This clonotype was found a few times. This chain uses TRBV5-5 with TRBJ2-1; a weak D match, TRBD1 (6 bases). This CDR3 contains 14 residues. CDR1 SGHKS and CDR2 YYEKEE come from the germline V gene (reference sequence). Trimming cost V 4 bases and J 7 bases, with 15 bases left between them. The CDR3 DNA reads TGTGCCAGCAGCGATACGGACAGCCAGAATGAGCAGTTCTTC. This gives the protein CASSDTDSQNEQFF.